What follows are 7 T cell receptor beta chains derived from one specimen sequenced in a study of cytomegalovirus exposure and HLA in healthy donors. Assay: immunoSEQ multiplex PCR; the TCRdb copy retains only in-frame clones and omits some. The sample consists of 130,000 to 150,000 clones, 70% to 90% of them appearing once. Input material: PBMCs. The receptors were sampled from a woman aged 25 to 39 in good health and CMV-seropositive.

This chain joins TRBV2 and TRBJ2-1, with 11 bases matching TRBD2. Trimming took 4 bases from V and 7 from J; bases not matched to a gene: 3. The CDR3 has 14 amino acids. The germline gives CDR1 SNHLY, CDR2 FYNNEI. Here the CDR3 DNA reads TGTGCCAGCAGTGTTAGCGGGGGGGCAAATGAGCAGTTCTTC. Translated: CASSVSGGANEQFF. Full variable domain (missing parts from reference TRBV2 and TRBJ2-1): EPEVTQTPSHQVTQMGQEVILRCVPISNHLYFYWYRQILGQKVEFLVSFYNNEISEKSEIFDDQFSVERPDGSNFTLKIRSTKLEDSAMYFCASSVSGGANEQFFGPGTRLTVL.

V is TRBV7-2 and J is TRBJ2-7; D not resolved. Germline V gives CDR1 SGHTA, CDR2 FQGNSA. Deletions cut 3 bases from V and 3 bases from J, with 12 bases between. CDR3 length equals 14 residues. This CDR3 reads CASSFNVPNYEQYF. The CDR3 nucleotides are TGTGCCAGCAGCTTCAATGTTCCCAACTACGAGCAGTACTTC. Full variable domain (remainder filled in from reference TRBV7-2 and TRBJ2-7): GAGVSQSPSNKVTEKGKDVELRCDPISGHTALYWYRQSLGQGLEFLIYFQGNSAPDKSGLPSDRFSAERTGGSVSTLTIQRTQQEDSAVYLCASSFNVPNYEQYFGPGTRLTVT.

The chain uses TRBV10-1 and TRBJ2-2; 10 nucleotides line up with TRBD2. Germline trimming cut 5 bases from V and 5 bases from J; bases unmatched to any gene: 5. Germline loops: CDR1 WNHNN, CDR2 SYGVQD (reference sequence). The CDR3 has 15 amino acids. Written as DNA, the CDR3 is TGCGCCAGCAGTCCCGGGACTAGCGCGACCGGGGAGCTGTTTTTT. Amino acid sequence: CASSPGTSATGELFF.

This chain links TRBV28 with TRBJ2-1; TRBD2 matches at 8 bases. The CDR3 contains 17 residues. Germline V gene lookup returns CDR1 MDHEN and CDR2 SYDVKM. Unmatched junction bases numbered 9, after V lost 3 bases and J lost 2 bases. The DNA for the CDR3 is TGTGCCAGCAGTTTCTCAGCTAGCGGGCACACCTACAATGAGCAGTTCTTC. Amino acid sequence: CASSFSASGHTYNEQFF.

The chain is built from TRBV29-1 and TRBJ1-2; D is uncertain. The V end lost 6 bases, the J end lost 7 bases, and 15 bases lay between the germline ends. Germline V gene sequence: CDR1 SQVTM, CDR2 ANQGSEA. The CDR3 has 12 residues. The CDR3 nucleotides are TGCAGCGTAGCCCGGGGATCGGCTGGCTACACCTTC. It is translated as CSVARGSAGYTF.

The chain combines TRBV28 with TRBJ1-6; 9 bases align to TRBD1. This CDR3 has 13 residues. CDR1 is MDHEN and CDR2 is SYDVKM in the germline V gene. Losses at the gene ends were 6 bases for V and 10 bases for J; bases not matched to a gene: 4. The CDR3 sequence is CASRGDRVSPLHF. CDR3 DNA sequence: TGTGCCAGCAGGGGGGACAGGGTATCACCCCTCCACTTT.

V usage is TRBV27 and J usage is TRBJ2-2, with D unclear. The V end was cut by 8 bases, the J end by 6 bases, with 28 bases between. Germline V gene data show CDR1 as MNHEY and CDR2 as SMNVEV (reference sequence). The CDR3 is made up of 18 amino acids. The chain's CDR3 is CASQMSYRQAMSSGELFF. The DNA of the CDR3 is TGTGCCAGCCAGATGTCTTACCGGCAAGCGATGTCATCCGGGGAGCTGTTTTTT.